A selection of T cell receptor beta chains follows, all from one sample in a study of blood T cell repertoires in COVID-19. Measured with immunoSEQ multiplex PCR; TCRdb has only the in-frame clones, and not every one. The sample has 150,000 to 200,000 clones, around nine tenths seen once. Sequenced input: PBMCs or T cells enriched from blood (not recorded which). These TCRs come from a woman aged 18-29 years who had recovered from COVID-19. The CDR3 runs from the conserved cysteine through the conserved F or W. D genes are given only for firm matches. The listing skips clone size in some rows; elsewhere it reads once, few, many or a size class.

V	D	size	J	CDR3	DNA
TRBV2	NA	NA	TRBJ1-2	CASSDWQGNGYTF	TGTGCCAGCAGTGATTGGCAGGGGAACGGCTACACCTTC
TRBV5-5	NA	NA	TRBJ1-4	CASRSFREPNEKLFF	TGTGCCAGCAGATCCTTCAGGGAACCTAATGAAAAACTGTTTTTT
TRBV5-4	NA	NA	TRBJ1-6	CVSSLAGGSYNSPLHF	TGTGTCAGCAGCTTGGCGGGGGGCTCCTATAATTCACCCCTCCACTTT
TRBV28	TRBD1	NA	TRBJ2-3	CASSRLQGNTDTQYF	TGTGCCAGCAGTCGACTACAGGGGAACACAGATACGCAGTATTTT
TRBV9	TRBD2	NA	TRBJ2-5	CASSRGLAGSGETQYF	TGTGCCAGCAGCCGAGGACTAGCGGGATCTGGGGAGACCCAGTACTTC
TRBV15	TRBD2	NA	TRBJ2-7	CATSRGRLAGGREQYF	TGTGCCACCAGCAGAGGCCGACTAGCGGGAGGTAGGGAGCAGTACTTC
TRBV9	TRBD1	NA	TRBJ2-6	CASSRRTGTGAHSGANVLTF	TGTGCCAGCAGCCGAAGAACCGGGACAGGGGCTCACTCTGGGGCCAACGTCCTGACTTTC
TRBV28	NA	NA	TRBJ1-5	CASSFWGGQGHQPQHF	TGTGCCAGCAGTTTCTGGGGGGGCCAGGGACATCAGCCCCAGCATTTT
TRBV7-8	NA	NA	TRBJ2-7	CASSSSGASYEQYF	TGTGCCAGCAGCTCCAGCGGAGCCTCCTACGAGCAGTACTTC
TRBV7-9	TRBD1	once	TRBJ1-1	CASSYRDSGKAFF	TGTGCCAGCAGCTACCGGGACAGTGGGAAAGCTTTCTTT
TRBV5-6	NA	few	TRBJ1-1	CASSLHWTEAFF	TGTGCCAGCAGCTTACATTGGACTGAAGCTTTCTTT
TRBV5-4	NA	NA	TRBJ1-3	CASSLAGAGNTIYF	TGTGCCAGCAGCTTGGCCGGGGCTGGAAACACCATATATTTT
TRBV6-5	NA	NA	TRBJ2-6	CASGSSVEANVLTF	TGTGCCAGCGGGTCTAGCGTAGAGGCCAACGTCCTGACTTTC